This paragraph covers one T cell receptor (beta chain) sequence. No antigen is known for it. The sample belongs to a study of shared clonotypes between healthy human individuals. The table came from immunoSEQ multiplex PCR; TCRdb's copy has only in-frame clones and leaves some out. The table lists about 2.5 million clones, around 92% of them singletons. Study results and limitations: Though the depth was large, rarefaction showed that sorted-subset sequencing was incomplete. Naive subsets tended to show greater estimated richness than memory subsets.

The CDR3 is 13 residues long. V was pared by 8 bases and J by 1 base, with 11 bases between. Germline loops: CDR1 MNHEY, CDR2 SMNVEV (reference sequence). The origin of this receptor is a man younger than 35 in good health. Some clones in this sample may be carry-over from other donors' samples. This chain connects TRBV27 to TRBJ2-5; D unresolved. Sequenced: naive CD4+ T cells from PBMCs. Stated subset: CD45RA+ positively selected. The CDR3 loop is CASQRDFQETQYF. The CDR3 nucleotides are TGTGCCAGCCAAAGGGATTTCCAAGAGACCCAGTACTTC.